This is a list of T cell receptor beta chains from one sample in a study of T cells in localized non-small cell lung cancer. Method: immunoSEQ multiplex PCR; TCRdb's copy keeps in-frame clones and lacks some. The sample carries about 3,700 clones, about 35% recorded once. The material was normal lung tissue next to the tumor, obtained before any cancer treatment. The origin of the receptors is a woman aged 40 to 75 with stage I lung adenocarcinoma. Each CDR3 is given with its conserved first and last residue. A D gene is named only where the DNA matches it firmly. Rows may omit the clone size; those that give it use once, few, many or a size class.

j_call v_call clone_size d_call cdr3_nt cdr3_aa
TRBJ2-1 TRBV7-5 NA NA TGTGCCAGCAGCCTAGTCGGTGGAGACCACAACAATGAGCAGTTCTTC CASSLVGGDHNNEQFF
TRBJ2-7 TRBV5-1 once NA TGCGCCAGCAGCTTGGACCCCCGGGATTCCTACTACGAGCAGTACTTC CASSLDPRDSYYEQYF
TRBJ2-3 TRBV6-8 few TRBD2 TGTGCCAGCAGTTTAGCGGGAGTAATAGATACGCAGTATTTT CASSLAGVIDTQYF
TRBJ2-7 TRBV5-1 NA TRBD2 TGCGCCAGCAGCTTGAGCGGGAGGGCCTACGAGCAGTACTTC CASSLSGRAYEQYF
TRBJ2-7 TRBV25-1 NA NA TGTGCCAGCGGGGAAGGAAGCTCCTACGAGCAGTACTTC CASGEGSSYEQYF
TRBJ1-1 TRBV10-3 NA NA TGTGCCATCAGTGAGTCAAGCCTGGGGAGTAAAGCTTTCTTT CAISESSLGSKAFF
TRBJ1-1 TRBV11-3 few NA TGTGCCAGCAGCTTGGGGGCGGCAGAGACAAACACTGAAGCTTTCTTT CASSLGAAETNTEAFF
TRBJ1-1 TRBV19 NA TRBD1 TGTGCCAGTAGGTCCTTGCAGGGACAGACTGAAGCTTTCTTT CASRSLQGQTEAFF
TRBJ2-7 TRBV30 NA NA TGTGCCTGGGGAGGTGAGGGGTCTAGATCGCCTTACGAGCAGTACTTC CAWGGEGSRSPYEQYF
TRBJ1-1 TRBV10-3 few NA TGTGCCATCAGTGAGTCGAAGGCAGGGGAAGGGACTGAAGCTTTCTTT CAISESKAGEGTEAFF
TRBJ2-1 TRBV6-8 few NA TGTGCCAGCAGTTACTCGGCGGCGGGGAATGAGCAGTTCTTC CASSYSAAGNEQFF
TRBJ1-2 TRBV18 NA TRBD1 TGTGCCAGCTCTTTTGGACAGGGAGGCCTCTATGGCTACACCTTC CASSFGQGGLYGYTF
TRBJ2-7 TRBV19 NA TRBD2 TGTGCCAGTGGGACTAGCGGGTACGAGCAGTACTTC CASGTSGYEQYF
TRBJ1-1 TRBV4-1 NA NA TGCGCCAGCAGCCAGGGGGACGTTAGTGAAGCTTTCTTT CASSQGDVSEAFF
TRBJ1-2 TRBV29-1 NA TRBD1 TGCAGCGTTGAGCTAAACACAGGGGGCTATGGCTACACCTTC CSVELNTGGYGYTF
TRBJ1-2 TRBV9 NA NA TGTGCCAGCAGCGTAGATCCCGGGACAAATGGCTACACCTTC CASSVDPGTNGYTF
TRBJ1-2 TRBV11-3 few NA TGTGCCAGCAGCTTGGGATGGGACAAATACTATGGCTACACCTTC CASSLGWDKYYGYTF
TRBJ2-5 TRBV10-3 NA NA TGTGCCATCAGTGAGTCCAGGGCCAGGGGATCGGAGACCCAGTACTTC CAISESRARGSETQYF
TRBJ2-1 TRBV19 NA NA TGTGCCAGTAGTATAGGAGGGGGGGCCAATGAGCAGTTCTTC CASSIGGGANEQFF
TRBJ1-2 TRBV15 NA NA TGTGCCACCAGCAGAGACCGGACAGTCTTAAACTATGGCTACACCTTC CATSRDRTVLNYGYTF
TRBJ1-2 TRBV5-1 once TRBD1 TGCGCCAGCAGCGACGGACAGGGCGAGCGGCATGGCTACACCTTC CASSDGQGERHGYTF
TRBJ1-2 TRBV9 NA NA TGTGCCAGCAGTGAAGCGATGACCTCGGGGGGCTACACCTTC CASSEAMTSGGYTF
TRBJ1-1 TRBV7-2 few NA TGTGCCAGCAGCTTAGGAACGAACACTGAAGCTTTCTTT CASSLGTNTEAFF
TRBJ2-6 TRBV11-3 few TRBD2 TGTGCCAGCAGCCCACGGAGTAGCGGGAGAGCTGGGGCCAACGTCCTGACTTTC CASSPRSSGRAGANVLTF
TRBJ2-2 TRBV30 few NA TGTGCCTGGGTCAAGACCGGGGAGCTGTTTTTT CAWVKTGELFF
TRBJ1-1 TRBV28 few NA TGTGCCAGCACTCCCAACCGGGCCAGGAACGCGGACACTGAAGCTTTCTTT CASTPNRARNADTEAFF